Listed below are T cell receptor beta chains from one sample, sequenced in a study of blood T cell repertoires in COVID-19. Sequencing used immunoSEQ multiplex PCR; TCRdb keeps in-frame clones, though not all of them. The data hold about 380,000 clones, with more than 70% observed a single time. The sequenced sample consisted of PBMCs or T cells enriched from blood (not recorded which). The receptors derive from a man aged 25 to 45 who had recovered from COVID-19. The CDR3 runs from the conserved cysteine through the conserved F or W. The order of the fields is D gene, J gene, V gene, clone size, CDR3 DNA, CDR3 protein. The D gene is left open where the match is weak. Clone sizes are given selectively: once, few, many, or a class where the clone is expanded.

>TRBD1|TRBJ1-5|TRBV6-1|.
TGTGCCAGCAGTGATTTTGGACAGGGAACGAATCAGCCCCAGCATTTT
CASSDFGQGTNQPQHF
>.|TRBJ2-2|TRBV7-9|.
TGTGCCAGCAGCCTACAGGGAAACACCGGGGAGCTGTTTTTT
CASSLQGNTGELFF
>.|TRBJ2-1|TRBV30|.
TGTGCCTGGAGCCTGGGGCCTAACAATGAGCAGTTCTTC
CAWSLGPNNEQFF
>.|TRBJ1-3|TRBV5-1|.
TGCGCCAGCAGCCCGAGCGGTGGAAACACCATATATTTT
CASSPSGGNTIYF
>.|TRBJ1-6|TRBV6-5|.
TGTGCCAGCAGTTACCAAGGGGGGGGCGCGAATTCACCCCTCCACTTT
CASSYQGGGANSPLHF
>TRBD2|TRBJ2-7|TRBV7-2|.
TGTGCCAGCAGCTCTGCTTTATTAAACGGGGGGTACGAGCAGTACTTC
CASSSALLNGGYEQYF
>.|TRBJ1-1|TRBV4-2|.
TGTGCCAGCAGCCCAGGACGGGAGGCCACTGAAGCTTTCTTT
CASSPGREATEAFF
>TRBD1|TRBJ2-3|TRBV19|.
TGTGCCAGTAGGCGTGGGACAGGGGTAGATACGCAGTATTTT
CASRRGTGVDTQYF
>.|TRBJ1-1|TRBV6-2/TRBV6-3|.
TGTGCCAGCAGTTACGGAGGGGTGAACACTGAAGCTTTCTTT
CASSYGGVNTEAFF
>TRBD2|TRBJ2-1|TRBV7-2|.
TGTGCCAGCAGCGATAGCGGGGGGGGACCCTACAATGAGCAGTTCTTC
CASSDSGGGPYNEQFF
>.|TRBJ1-1|TRBV6-5|.
TGTGCCAGCAGCCCCCGACAGAACACTGAAGCTTTCTTT
CASSPRQNTEAFF
>TRBD1|TRBJ1-6|TRBV6-2/TRBV6-3|.
TGTGCCAGCAGTCACCCGCCGACAGGGAGCTCCTATAATTCACCCCTCCACTTT
CASSHPPTGSSYNSPLHF
>.|TRBJ1-4|TRBV7-2|.
TGTGCCAGCAGCCTTTTGGGCAGGGCTGAAAAACTGTTTTTT
CASSLLGRAEKLFF
>TRBD1|TRBJ2-5|TRBV7-2|.
TGTGCCAGCAACTCAAGGGGGCAGGAGACCCAGTACTTC
CASNSRGQETQYF
>.|TRBJ2-7|TRBV18|.
TGTGCCAGCTCAGGAGGACAGTGGGACGAGCAGTACTTC
CASSGGQWDEQYF
>TRBD1|TRBJ1-2|TRBV29-1|.
TGCAGCGTTGACCCATCGACAGGGAAGGGATATGGCTACACCTTC
CSVDPSTGKGYGYTF
>.|TRBJ2-1|TRBV5-6|.
TGTGCCAGCAGCCAAAATAATGAGCAGTTCTTC
CASSQNNEQFF
>.|TRBJ1-5|TRBV20-1|.
TGCAGTGCTAGTCACCCGCCGTCGGGCAATCAGCCCCAGCATTTT
CSASHPPSGNQPQHF
>.|TRBJ1-3|TRBV19|.
TGTGCCAGTAGTCCCGCGACAGGAAACACCATATATTTT
CASSPATGNTIYF
>TRBD1|TRBJ1-5|TRBV5-5|few
TGTGCCAGCAGCTTATTTGACAGGGTCAATCAGCCCCAGCATTTT
CASSLFDRVNQPQHF
>.|TRBJ1-2|TRBV12-3/TRBV12-4|.
TGTGCCAGCAGTTTAGAGGGGGTTGGCGGCTACACCTTC
CASSLEGVGGYTF
>TRBD1|TRBJ2-2|TRBV4-1|.
TGCGCCAGCCAGCTTACCCAGGGGGACACCGGGGAGCTGTTTTTT
CASQLTQGDTGELFF
>TRBD2|TRBJ2-4|TRBV7-9|.
TGTGCCAGCAGCTTAGAGAGGACTAGCGGGGTCTCCAAAAACATTCAGTACTTC
CASSLERTSGVSKNIQYF
>TRBD2|TRBJ2-3|TRBV4-3|many
TGCGCCAGCAGCCAAGTTTTCCCGGGGCGGGGGAGCACAGATACGCAGTATTTT
CASSQVFPGRGSTDTQYF
>.|TRBJ2-1|TRBV5-1|once
TGCGCCAGCAGCTTATCAGGCTCCTACAATGAGCAGTTCTTC
CASSLSGSYNEQFF
>.|TRBJ1-1|TRBV19|once
TGTGCCAGTAGGAGCTGGTTGGAGGATACTGAAGCTTTCTTT
CASRSWLEDTEAFF
>.|TRBJ2-7|TRBV25-1|.
TGTGCCAGCAGTCAACACGACACAGCCTACGAGCAGTACTTC
CASSQHDTAYEQYF